This entry concerns a single TCR beta chain. No antigen is known for it. The germline gene is not matched at one end of the junction; a read error may be the cause. The receptor library was made with 5' RACE. Reads for this sample came from an Illumina HiSeq 2000. Template switching introduced a universal primer binding site; the final cDNA contained a unique molecular identifier, enabling accurate counting of TCR cDNA molecules. Specific primers in the conserved constant-segment region were used to synthesize first-strand cDNA for the TCR alpha and beta chains. To control for contamination, each cDNA library was double barcoded with a SMART-Mk sample barcode plus Illumina barcodes. TruSeq adapter sequences along with Illumina sample barcodes were introduced in two successive PCR steps. The TCR alpha and beta cDNA libraries were sequenced on the Illumina HiSeq platform using custom primers. The paper's processing steps were these. MiGEC processed the raw reads to extract unique molecular identifiers, while MiXCR was used to determine the CDR3 positions. For each individual, recombination models were inferred using an EM algorithm with the repgenHMM and IGoR tools. Shared clonotypes were analyzed with the tcR package in R, and sharing was normalized by the product of cloneset sizes. To study raw recombination free of thymic and clonal selection effects, out-of-frame nonproductive sequences were analyzed. TCRdb itself trimmed the public reads at Q25 with fastp, ran MiXCR and retained productive beta chains. Duplicate CDR3 protein sequences are folded into a single record with the most common DNA and genes. Clone size and V and J calls follow TCRdb, not the original study. The sample table shows 1,800,000 or so distinct CDR3 sequences, and less than 35% are seen once. The top ten constitute about 0.27% of the sample.

The data stem from a study of identical twins (dated by TCRdb to 2016 to 2018). For context, the study as a whole: TCR alpha and beta repertoires from monozygotic twins, unrelated adults of various ages and cord blood were deep-sequenced to test whether fetal clonotypes persist. To rule out contamination, the twin experiments were replicated at different times with different library preparation protocols.

All donors were healthy Caucasians. From the germline V gene, CDR1 is SGHRS and CDR2 is YFSETQ. From its cysteine to its phenylalanine, the CDR3 spans 15 amino acids. The read is trimmed to its CDR3 DNA, 45 bases read in frame from base 1. Study-wide findings and limitations: In beta out-of-frame sequences, excess twin sharing was weaker, because having fewer shared sequences lowered the signal-to-noise ratio. In monozygotic twins, out-of-frame TCR alpha sharing was systematically underestimated by recombination models, although the models agreed with sharing between unrelated individuals. Zero-insertion analyses could be partly confounded by invariant T cells such as MAIT and iNKT, although diverse VJ usage argued against such confounding for most clonotypes. Because the same donors could not be followed over many years, conclusions were based on cross-sectional statistical analysis. Compared with coincidental sharing between unrelated individuals, out-of-frame TCR alpha sequences shared between twins showed an excess of sequences with low generation probability. Fewer insertions were carried by abundant cord blood beta clonotypes, a similar but weaker trend appeared in young adult naive repertoires, and no such trend appeared in memory repertoires.

The sequence was collected from a newborn girl in good health. Material for sequencing was cord blood. The chain employs TRBV5-1 and TRBJ1-5, with 7 bases in between that match TRBD1. The base sequence is TGCGCCAGCAGCTTGGAGGGACAGAGCAATCAGCCCCAGCCTTTT. It codes for CASSLEGQSNQPQPF.